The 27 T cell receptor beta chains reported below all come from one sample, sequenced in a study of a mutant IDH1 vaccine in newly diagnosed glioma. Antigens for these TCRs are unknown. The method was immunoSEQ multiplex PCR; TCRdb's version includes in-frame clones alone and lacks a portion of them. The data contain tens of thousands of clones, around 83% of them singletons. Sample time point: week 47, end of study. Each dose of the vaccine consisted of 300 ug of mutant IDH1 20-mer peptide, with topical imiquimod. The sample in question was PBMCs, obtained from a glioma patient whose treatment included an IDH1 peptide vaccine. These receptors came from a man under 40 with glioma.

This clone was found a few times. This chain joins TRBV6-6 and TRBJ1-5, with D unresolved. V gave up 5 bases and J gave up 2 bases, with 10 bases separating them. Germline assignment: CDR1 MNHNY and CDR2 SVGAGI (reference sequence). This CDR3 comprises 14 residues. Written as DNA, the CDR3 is TGTGCCAGCAGTAAGGAAATCCGCAATCAGCCCCAGCATTTT. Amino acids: CASSKEIRNQPQHF.

The CDR3 DNA reads as TGTGCCAGCTCACCGACAGGGGTCTCACCCCTCCACTTT. Protein: CASSPTGVSPLHF. The J gene is TRBJ1-6, the V gene TRBV18, with 8 bases lining up with TRBD1. The CDR3 has 13 residues. Germline CDR1 and CDR2: KGHSH and LQKENI. Losses at the gene ends were 3 bases for V and 10 bases for J; bases not matched to a gene: 2.

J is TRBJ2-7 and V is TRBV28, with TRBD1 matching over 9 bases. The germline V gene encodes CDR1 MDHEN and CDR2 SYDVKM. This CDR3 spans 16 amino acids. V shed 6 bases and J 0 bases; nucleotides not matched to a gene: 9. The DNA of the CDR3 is TGTGCCAGCAGCTACGGGGGACAGGGATTCTCCTACGAGCAGTACTTC. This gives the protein CASSYGGQGFSYEQYF.

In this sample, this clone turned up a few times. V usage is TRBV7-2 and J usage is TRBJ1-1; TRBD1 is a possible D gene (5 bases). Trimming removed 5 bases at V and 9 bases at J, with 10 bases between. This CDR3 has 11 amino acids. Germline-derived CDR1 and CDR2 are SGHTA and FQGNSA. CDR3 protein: CASSIRVQAFF. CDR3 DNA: TGTGCCAGCAGCATCAGGGTACAAGCTTTCTTT.

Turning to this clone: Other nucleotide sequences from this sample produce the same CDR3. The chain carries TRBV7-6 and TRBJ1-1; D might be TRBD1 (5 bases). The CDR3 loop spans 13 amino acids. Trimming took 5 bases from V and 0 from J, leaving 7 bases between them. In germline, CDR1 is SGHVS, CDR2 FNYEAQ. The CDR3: CASSQTVNTEAFF. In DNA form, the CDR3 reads TGTGCCAGCAGCCAGACAGTGAACACTGAAGCTTTCTTT.

This chain's CDR3 is CASTPRQGGSYEQYF. CDR3 DNA: TGTGCCAGTACCCCTCGACAGGGGGGATCCTACGAGCAGTACTTC. The rearrangement links TRBV19 to TRBJ2-7; 9 positions agree with TRBD1. Unmatched junction bases numbered 8, after V lost 7 bases and J lost 1 base. This CDR3 comprises 15 residues. The germline V gene encodes CDR1 LNHDA and CDR2 SQIVND (reference sequence).

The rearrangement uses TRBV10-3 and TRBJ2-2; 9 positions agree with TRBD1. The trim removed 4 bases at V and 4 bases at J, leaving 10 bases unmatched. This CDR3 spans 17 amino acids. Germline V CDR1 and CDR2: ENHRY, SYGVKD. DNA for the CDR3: TGTGCCATCAGTGGCCTTCCGGGACAGGGTGGCACCGGGGAGCTGTTTTTT. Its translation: CAISGLPGQGGTGELFF.

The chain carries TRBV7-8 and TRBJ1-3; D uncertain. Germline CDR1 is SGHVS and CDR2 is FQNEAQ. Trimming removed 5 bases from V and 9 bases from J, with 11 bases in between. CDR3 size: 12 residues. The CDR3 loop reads CASSLDLSTIYF. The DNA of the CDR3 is TGTGCCAGCAGCCTCGACCTCTCCACCATATATTTT. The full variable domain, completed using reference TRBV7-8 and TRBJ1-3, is GAGVSQSPRYKVAKRGQDVALRCDPISGHVSLFWYQQALGQGPEFLTYFQNEAQLDKSGLPSDRFFAERPEGSVSTLKIQRTQQEDSAVYLCASSLDLSTIYFGEGSWLTVV.

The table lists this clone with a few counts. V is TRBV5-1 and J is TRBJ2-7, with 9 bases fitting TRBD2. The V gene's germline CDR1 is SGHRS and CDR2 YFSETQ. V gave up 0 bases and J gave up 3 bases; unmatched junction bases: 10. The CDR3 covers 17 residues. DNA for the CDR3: TGCGCCAGCAGCTTGGGGGCCCTGGGTAGCGGGGGCTACGAGCAGTACTTC. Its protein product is CASSLGALGSGGYEQYF.

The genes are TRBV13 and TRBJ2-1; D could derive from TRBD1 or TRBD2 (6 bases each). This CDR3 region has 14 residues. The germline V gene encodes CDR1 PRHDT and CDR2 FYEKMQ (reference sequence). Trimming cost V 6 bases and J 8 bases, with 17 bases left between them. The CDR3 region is CASSTNGGRHEQFF. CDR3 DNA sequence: TGTGCCAGCAGTACTAATGGGGGGCGGCATGAGCAGTTCTTC. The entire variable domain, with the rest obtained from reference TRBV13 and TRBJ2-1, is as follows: AAGVIQSPRHLIKEKRETATLKCYPIPRHDTVYWYQQGPGQDPQFLISFYEKMQSDKGSIPDRFSAQQFSDYHSELNMSSLELGDSALYFCASSTNGGRHEQFFGPGTRLTVL.

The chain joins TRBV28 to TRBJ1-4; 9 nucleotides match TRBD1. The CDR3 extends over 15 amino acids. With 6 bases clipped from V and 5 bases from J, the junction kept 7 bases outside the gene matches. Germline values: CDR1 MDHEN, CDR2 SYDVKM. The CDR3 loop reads CASRGGQGGNEKLFF. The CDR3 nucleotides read TGTGCCAGCAGGGGGGGACAGGGAGGGAATGAAAAACTGTTTTTT.

The CDR3 DNA is TGTGCCAGCAGCCCAACCCGGGACAGGGTTTCTTACGAGCAGTACTTC. Its protein is CASSPTRDRVSYEQYF. The V gene is TRBV5-6, the J gene TRBJ2-7; TRBD1 matches at 9 bases. With 4 bases clipped from V and 4 bases from J, the junction kept 12 bases outside the gene matches. CDR1 and CDR2 from the germline V gene are SGHDT and YYEEEE. The CDR3 is made up of 16 amino acids.

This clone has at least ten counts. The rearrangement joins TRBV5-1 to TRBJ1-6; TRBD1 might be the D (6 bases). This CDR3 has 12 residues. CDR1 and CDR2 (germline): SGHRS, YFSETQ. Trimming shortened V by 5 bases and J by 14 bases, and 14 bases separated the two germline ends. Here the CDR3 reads CASRNDRQALHF. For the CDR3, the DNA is TGCGCCAGCAGGAACGACAGGCAAGCCCTCCACTTT.

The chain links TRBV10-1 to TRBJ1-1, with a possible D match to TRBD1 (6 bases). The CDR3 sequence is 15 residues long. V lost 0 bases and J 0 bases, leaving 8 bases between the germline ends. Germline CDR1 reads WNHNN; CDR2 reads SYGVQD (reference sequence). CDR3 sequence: CASSESTGLNTEAFF. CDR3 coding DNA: TGCGCCAGCAGTGAGTCGACAGGACTGAACACTGAAGCTTTCTTT.

The CDR3 protein is CASSIRDRGIYNEQFF. The CDR3 nucleotides read TGTGCCAGCAGCATACGCGACAGGGGAATCTACAATGAGCAGTTCTTC. This chain uses TRBV9 with TRBJ2-1, with TRBD1 matching over 8 bases. Looked up from germline, CDR1 is SGDLS and CDR2 is YYNGEE. With V trimmed by 4 bases and J by 3 bases, 9 bases remained unmatched. CDR3 length: 16 residues.

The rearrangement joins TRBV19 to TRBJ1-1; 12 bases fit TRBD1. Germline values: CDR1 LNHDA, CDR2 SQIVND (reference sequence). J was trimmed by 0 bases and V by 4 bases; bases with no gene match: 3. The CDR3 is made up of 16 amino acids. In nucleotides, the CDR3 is TGTGCCAGTAGTAGTGGGACAGGGGGCTTGAACACTGAAGCTTTCTTT. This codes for CASSSGTGGLNTEAFF.

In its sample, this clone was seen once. CDR3 residues: CASSLAYEQYF. In DNA form, the CDR3 reads TGTGCCAGCAGCTTGGCCTACGAGCAGTACTTC. V is TRBV11-2 and J is TRBJ2-7; D remains ambiguous. The CDR3 length is 11 residues. CDR1 is SGHAT and CDR2 is FQNNGV in the germline V gene. V lost 3 bases and J 2 bases, leaving 2 bases between the germline ends.

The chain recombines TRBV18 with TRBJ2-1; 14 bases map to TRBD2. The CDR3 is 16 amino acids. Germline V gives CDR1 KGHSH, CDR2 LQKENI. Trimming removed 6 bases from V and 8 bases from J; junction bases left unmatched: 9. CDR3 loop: CASSQTSGGAGHEQFF. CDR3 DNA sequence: TGTGCCAGCTCGCAGACTAGCGGGGGGGCCGGGCATGAGCAGTTCTTC.

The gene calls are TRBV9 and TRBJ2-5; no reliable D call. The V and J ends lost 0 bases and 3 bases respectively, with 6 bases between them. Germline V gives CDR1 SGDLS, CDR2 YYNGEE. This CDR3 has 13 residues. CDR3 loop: CASSVGLEETQYF. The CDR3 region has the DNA TGTGCCAGCAGCGTAGGACTCGAAGAGACCCAGTACTTC.

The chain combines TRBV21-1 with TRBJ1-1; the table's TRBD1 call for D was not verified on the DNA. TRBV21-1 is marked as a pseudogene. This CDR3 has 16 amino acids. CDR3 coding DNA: TGTGCCAGCAGCTCAAGGAGTCAGGGCGTAAACACTGAAGCTTTCTTT. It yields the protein CASSSRSQGVNTEAFF.

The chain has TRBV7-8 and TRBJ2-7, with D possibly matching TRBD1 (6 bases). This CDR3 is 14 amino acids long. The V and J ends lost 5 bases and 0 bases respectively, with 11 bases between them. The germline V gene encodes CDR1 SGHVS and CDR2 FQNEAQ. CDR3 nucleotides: TGTGCCAGCAGCCTACCAGGGGCCTCCTACGAGCAGTACTTC. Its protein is CASSLPGASYEQYF.

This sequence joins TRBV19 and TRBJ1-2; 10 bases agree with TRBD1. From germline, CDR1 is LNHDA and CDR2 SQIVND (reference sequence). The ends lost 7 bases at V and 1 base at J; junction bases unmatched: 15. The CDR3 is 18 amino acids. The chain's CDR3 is CASTDRPGTGVFNYGYTF. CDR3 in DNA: TGTGCCAGTACCGACAGGCCGGGGACAGGGGTTTTTAACTATGGCTACACCTTC.

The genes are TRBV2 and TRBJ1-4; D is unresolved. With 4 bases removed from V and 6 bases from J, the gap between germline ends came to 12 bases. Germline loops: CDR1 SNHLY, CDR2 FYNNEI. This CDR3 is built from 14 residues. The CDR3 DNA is TGTGCCAGCAGTGCCATCCCAAGCCATGAAAAACTGTTTTTT. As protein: CASSAIPSHEKLFF.

The CDR3 spells CASSSGYRTRFSGNTIYF. In DNA form, the CDR3 reads TGTGCCAGTAGTTCTGGGTATAGGACCCGCTTTTCTGGAAACACCATATATTTT. The gene calls are TRBV19 and TRBJ1-3; D is unresolved. Trimming stripped 5 bases from V and 1 base from J, with 21 bases between. The CDR3 length is 18 residues. The germline CDR1 and CDR2 sequences are LNHDA and SQIVND (reference sequence).

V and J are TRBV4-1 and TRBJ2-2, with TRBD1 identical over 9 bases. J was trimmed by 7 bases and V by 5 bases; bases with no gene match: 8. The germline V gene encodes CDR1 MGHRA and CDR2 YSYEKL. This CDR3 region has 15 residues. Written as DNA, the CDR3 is TGCGCCAGCAGCATAAGAGGACAGGGGATCGGGGAGCTGTTTTTT. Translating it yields CASSIRGQGIGELFF.

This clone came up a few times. CDR3 amino acids: CASSPRDRENIQYF. CDR3 nucleotides: TGTGCCAGTAGTCCTAGGGACAGGGAAAACATTCAGTACTTC. The J gene is TRBJ2-4, the V gene TRBV19; 9 bases line up with TRBD1. Trimming at V came to 5 bases and at J to 5 bases, leaving 4 bases not matched to a gene. The CDR3 runs 14 residues. Germline V CDR1 and CDR2: LNHDA, SQIVND (reference sequence).

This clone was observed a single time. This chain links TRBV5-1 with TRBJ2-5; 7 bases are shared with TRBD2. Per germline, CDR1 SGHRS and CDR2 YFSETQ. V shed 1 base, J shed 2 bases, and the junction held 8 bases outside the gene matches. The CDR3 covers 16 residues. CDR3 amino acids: CASSLRREGRQETQYF. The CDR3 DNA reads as TGCGCCAGCAGCTTGCGCAGGGAGGGGAGGCAAGAGACCCAGTACTTC.